This TCR beta chain was retrieved from a study of shared T cell receptors in the human thymus. This clone has just one count. Assay used: immunoSEQ multiplex PCR; TCRdb lists only in-frame clones, some missing. The repertoire holds some 760,000 clones, with 70% to 90% as singletons. This sample also appeared in a second study, on human thymus T cells. That publication notes: In corrective heart surgery, resections were taken, and these provided the thymus tissue.

Input material: thymocytes. The receptor was isolated from a girl under two years old with a congenital heart defect.

The CDR3 sequence: CASSPLDTEAFF. The CDR3 DNA reads TGTGCCAGCAGCCCCCTAGACACTGAAGCTTTCTTT. The rearrangement uses TRBV11-2 and TRBJ1-1; D not certain. V lost 5 bases and J lost 3, with 7 bases in between. Germline CDR1 is SGHAT and CDR2 is FQNNGV. The CDR3 spans 12 residues.